The 20 T cell receptor beta chains in this list originate from one sample, sequenced in a study of Graves' ophthalmopathy and Graves' hyperthyroidism. The authors amplified TCR beta CDR3 regions, and they did so from RNA transcripts for repertoire sequencing. HTBI primers were employed in first-round RT-PCR, then a second-round multiplex PCR followed. In TCRdb, the multiplex PCR reads were re-called with MiXCR into one record per CDR3 protein. The data contain over a million distinct CDR3 sequences, about two fifths of them singletons. The sample comprised peripheral blood or thyroid tissue (not recorded which). All receptors derive from an adult man with Graves' hyperthyroidism.

There are a few counts of this clonotype. V and J are TRBV6-5 and TRBJ1-5, with D unclear. Between the trimmed V and J ends, which lost 2 bases and 7 bases, there was a span of 9 bases. This CDR3 region has 13 residues. Germline V gene data show CDR1 as MNHEY and CDR2 as SVGAGI. The DNA for the CDR3 is TGTGCCAGCAGTTACCTCTCAGGACAGCCCCAGCATTTT. It specifies CASSYLSGQPQHF.

This clonotype was counted at least ten times. The rearrangement joins TRBV2 to TRBJ1-2; a weak D match, TRBD1 (5 bases). The CDR3 spans 14 residues. Germline CDR1 and CDR2: SNHLY and FYNNEI. V lost 6 bases and J lost 2, with 13 bases in between. In DNA form, the CDR3 reads TGTGCCAGCAGGATACCGGGACGGAACTATGGCTACACCTTC. It yields the protein CASRIPGRNYGYTF.

The CDR3 DNA sequence: TGTGCCAGCAGCTCCCGCAGCCGGGGGTACGAGCAGTACTTC. This encodes CASSSRSRGYEQYF. The genes are TRBV7-2 and TRBJ2-7; D might be TRBD2 (6 bases). This CDR3 spans 14 amino acids. Trimming took 4 bases from V and 4 from J, leaving 14 bases between them. Looked up from germline, CDR1 is SGHTA and CDR2 is FQGNSA.

This clonotype was counted many times. CDR3 sequence reads: CAISERSGTYEQYF. The CDR3 DNA reads as TGTGCCATCAGTGAGAGATCGGGAACCTACGAGCAGTACTTC. This sequence joins TRBV10-3 and TRBJ2-7, with D maybe TRBD2 (5 bases). Between the trimmed V and J ends, which lost 2 bases and 2 bases, there was a span of 10 bases. The germline gives CDR1 ENHRY, CDR2 SYGVKD. The CDR3 is 14 residues long.

This clonotype was found many times. The rearrangement joins TRBV5-4 to TRBJ1-2; D is undetermined. V lost 0 bases, J lost 7 bases, and 13 bases lay in between. Germline loops: CDR1 SGHNT, CDR2 YYREEE (reference sequence). The length of the CDR3 is 14 residues. The CDR3 spells CASSLEGSNLGYTF. The CDR3 region has the DNA TGTGCCAGCAGCTTGGAGGGCAGCAACCTTGGCTACACCTTC.

The chain couples TRBV2 to TRBJ2-2, with 9 bases aligning to TRBD1. This CDR3 comprises 15 residues. V was pared by 6 bases and J by 5 bases, with 7 bases of the junction left unmatched. Germline V gene data show CDR1 as SNHLY and CDR2 as FYNNEI. The CDR3, as DNA: TGTGCCAGCAGGGACGACAGGGGGAGTACCGGGGAGCTGTTTTTT. Protein sequence: CASRDDRGSTGELFF.

This rearrangement joins TRBV29-1 to TRBJ2-7; 9 bases agree with TRBD1. The V gene end was trimmed by 8 bases and the J gene end by 5 bases; junction bases not matched to a gene: 10. From germline, CDR1 is SQVTM and CDR2 ANQGSEA. CDR3 size: 13 residues. CDR3 amino acids: CSSLQGATDEQYF. DNA of the CDR3: TGCAGCAGCTTACAGGGGGCAACAGACGAGCAGTACTTC.

The chain is built from TRBV29-1 and TRBJ2-2; D remains unclear. Trimming left V 7 bases short and J 1 base short, with 7 bases between. Germline CDR1 and CDR2: SQVTM and ANQGSEA. The CDR3 has 12 residues. CDR3 DNA sequence: TGCAGCGCCAACGGGAACACCGGGGAGCTGTTTTTT. This encodes CSANGNTGELFF.

This chain connects TRBV7-2 to TRBJ1-5; no definite D call. Germline V lookup: CDR1 SGHTA, CDR2 FQGNSA. The CDR3 contains 18 residues. V was pared by 2 bases and J by 0 bases, with 17 bases between. CDR3 nucleotide sequence: TGTGCCAGCAGCTTAAATGGAGGGTACACTTATAGCAATCAGCCCCAGCATTTT. This sequence encodes CASSLNGGYTYSNQPQHF.

This clonotype was detected many times. CDR3 sequence: CSVKDRAHNYGYTF. DNA for the CDR3: TGCAGCGTTAAGGACAGGGCCCATAACTATGGCTACACCTTC. The J gene is TRBJ1-2, the V gene TRBV29-1, with 8 bases fitting TRBD1. The length of the CDR3 is 14 residues. With V trimmed by 5 bases and J by 1 base, 6 bases remained unmatched. Germline loops: CDR1 SQVTM, CDR2 ANQGSEA.

This clonotype was observed at least ten times. The chain uses TRBV20-1 and TRBJ2-7; D gene ambiguous. This CDR3 comprises 14 residues. Deletions cut 1 base from V and 1 base from J, with 11 bases between. Germline V gives CDR1 DFQATT, CDR2 SNEGSKA (reference sequence). The CDR3 loop is CSARALSGSYEQYF. The CDR3 DNA is TGCAGTGCTAGAGCATTGTCCGGATCCTACGAGCAGTACTTC.

This clonotype was found a few times. V and J are TRBV4-3 and TRBJ1-2; 8 positions match TRBD1. CDR1 LGHNA and CDR2 YSLEER come from the germline V gene. The V and J ends lost 5 bases and 0 bases, in that order; junction bases with no gene match: 5. The CDR3 is 15 residues long. CDR3 residues: CASSTSDRANYGYTF. CDR3 DNA sequence: TGCGCCAGCAGCACCTCGGACAGGGCTAACTATGGCTACACCTTC.

The rearrangement joins TRBV4-3 to TRBJ2-7; tentatively, D is TRBD1 (5 bases). V was cut by 0 bases and J by 3 bases, with 15 bases left in between. CDR3 length: 16 amino acids. In germline, CDR1 is LGHNA, CDR2 YSLEER. CDR3 sequence reads: CASSQEWKVRVYEQYF. The CDR3 region has the DNA TGCGCCAGCAGCCAAGAATGGAAAGTCAGGGTCTACGAGCAGTACTTC.

This clonotype was counted only a few times. Since the CDR3 does not end with the conserved phenylalanine or tryptophan, this likely comes from a read error. The limits of the CDR3 on the DNA are not certain, so only TCRdb's listed CDR3 is given. The genes are TRBV7-9 and TRBJ1-1. The CDR3 has 9 residues if both end residues are counted. Germline V gene lookup returns CDR1 SEHNR and CDR2 FQNEAQ (reference sequence). The CDR3 spells CASSAISVV.

This chain connects TRBV28 to TRBJ2-5; D perhaps matches TRBD1 (6 bases). The V end was cut by 6 bases, the J end by 5 bases, with 16 bases between. The CDR3 is 14 amino acids. In germline, CDR1 is MDHEN, CDR2 SYDVKM. The CDR3 region is CASRGAPRSETQYF. The DNA for the CDR3 is TGTGCCAGCAGGGGGGCCCCTAGATCGGAGACCCAGTACTTC.

Concerning this clonotype: One end of the junction fails to match germline, which may point to a read error. V gene TRBV2 combines with J gene TRBJ2-5; TRBD1 matches 8 bases. CDR3 length: 15 residues. The V gene's germline CDR1 is SNHLY and CDR2 FYNNEI. Written as DNA, the CDR3 is TGCGCCAGCAGCCAAGTACAGGGGGGCCAAGAGACCCAGTACTTC. This codes for CASSQVQGGQETQYF.

This clonotype occurred many times. The chain joins TRBV9 to TRBJ1-6; 7 bases line up with TRBD1. With 3 bases clipped from V and 5 bases from J, the junction kept 5 bases outside the gene matches. In germline, CDR1 is SGDLS, CDR2 YYNGEE. CDR3 length equals 15 residues. The CDR3 here is CASSDRTGNNSPLHF. Here the CDR3 DNA reads TGTGCCAGCAGCGACCGGACAGGAAATAATTCACCCCTCCACTTT.

This clonotype has ten or more counts. The J gene is TRBJ1-6, the V gene TRBV12-3 or TRBV12-4; perhaps TRBD1 as D (5 bases). The CDR3 is 14 amino acids. V lost 7 bases to trimming and J lost 8 bases, with 15 bases between them. Here the CDR3 reads CASTPTELHSPLHF. The CDR3 DNA follows: TGTGCCAGCACCCCGACAGAGCTCCATTCACCCCTCCACTTT.

This clonotype came up many times. This chain uses TRBV20-1 with TRBJ2-7; D is perhaps TRBD1 (5 bases). CDR1 and CDR2 from the germline V gene are DFQATT and SNEGSKA (reference sequence). The CDR3 runs to 14 residues. V was pared by 0 bases and J by 3 bases, with 12 bases between. CDR3 loop: CSARDRGRRYEQYF. Here the CDR3 DNA reads TGCAGTGCTAGAGATAGGGGTCGGCGCTACGAGCAGTACTTC.

The chain joins TRBV30 to TRBJ1-5; D perhaps matches TRBD1 (6 bases). Trimming took 5 bases from V and 6 from J, leaving 11 bases between them. Germline V CDR1 and CDR2: GTSNPN, SVGIG (reference sequence). The CDR3 spans 12 residues. CDR3 nucleotide sequence: TGTGCCTGGGGGGGGCCTGGTCAGCCCCAGCATTTT. Protein product: CAWGGPGQPQHF.